The 23 T cell receptor beta chains below were found in one sample sequenced in a study of T cell responses to AZD1222 COVID-19 vaccine. Assay used: immunoSEQ multiplex PCR; TCRdb lists only in-frame clones, some missing. Of approximately 130,000 clones detected, 85% appear once; the ten largest clones hold 7.9%. The sequencing here drew on peripheral blood, taken 28 days after the second dose of the MenACWY control vaccine. The receptors stem from an adult who received the MenACWY meningococcal vaccine as a control.

The chain links TRBV6-5 to TRBJ1-1; TRBD1 aligns across 10 bases. The V gene's germline CDR1 is MNHEY and CDR2 SVGAGI. The CDR3 has 13 residues. The J segment lost 4 bases and the V segment lost 8 bases, leaving 4 bases of the junction unmatched. The CDR3 sequence is CASAGQGITEAFF. The CDR3 coding sequence is TGTGCCAGCGCGGGACAGGGGATCACTGAAGCTTTCTTT.

This chain uses TRBV7-8 with TRBJ1-4; D not resolved. CDR3 length: 14 residues. The ends were cut back, 0 bases at V and 6 bases at J, with 8 bases in the middle. CDR1 SGHVS and CDR2 FQNEAQ come from the germline V gene. CDR3: CASSLAPEDEKLFF. The CDR3 DNA follows: TGTGCCAGCAGCTTAGCGCCCGAGGATGAAAAACTGTTTTTT.

The chain recombines TRBV5-1 with TRBJ1-2, with 12 bases fitting TRBD1. V lost 3 bases to trimming and J lost 6 bases; unmatched junction nucleotides: 9. Per the germline V gene, CDR1 is SGHRS and CDR2 is YFSETQ. CDR3 length: 16 amino acids. The CDR3 sequence is CASSWAGQGAMDGYTF. The CDR3 nucleotides are TGCGCCAGCAGCTGGGCGGGACAGGGGGCGATGGATGGCTACACCTTC.

This sequence joins TRBV18 and TRBJ2-1; 10 bases fit TRBD2. The CDR3 is made up of 15 amino acids. The V gene end was trimmed by 5 bases and the J gene end by 6 bases; junction bases not matched to a gene: 7. The germline gives CDR1 KGHSH, CDR2 LQKENI. CDR3 in DNA: TGTGCCAGCTCAAGGCCACTAGCGGGGAGCAATGAGCAGTTCTTC. Translating gives CASSRPLAGSNEQFF. Together with reference TRBV18 and TRBJ2-1, the CDR3 gives the full variable domain: NAGVMQNPRHLVRRRGQEARLRCSPMKGHSHVYWYRQLPEEGLKFMVYLQKENIIDESGMPKERFSAEFPKEGPSILRIQQVVRGDSAAYFCASSRPLAGSNEQFFGPGTRLTVL.

The chain combines TRBV19 with TRBJ2-3, with TRBD1 matching over 10 bases. With 5 bases clipped from V and 6 bases from J, the junction kept 5 bases outside the gene matches. CDR3 length equals 14 residues. CDR1 is LNHDA and CDR2 is SQIVND in the germline V gene (reference sequence). CDR3 loop: CASSDRGHSDTQYF. In DNA, the CDR3 is TGTGCCAGTAGTGACAGGGGGCATTCGGATACGCAGTATTTT.

In its sample, this clone was seen a few times. This chain joins TRBV12-3 or TRBV12-4 and TRBJ1-2, with TRBD1 as a possible D gene (6 bases). This CDR3 comprises 13 residues. V lost 5 bases, J lost 5 bases, and 12 bases lay in between. The CDR3 DNA follows: TGTGCCAGCAGTCCCGGGACATATTATGGCTACACCTTC. Translated, it gives CASSPGTYYGYTF.

This clone was detected a few times. The gene calls are TRBV29-1 and TRBJ2-7, with 8 bases lining up with TRBD1. Trimming took 5 bases from V and 5 from J; bases not matched to a gene: 8. The CDR3 contains 13 residues. Per germline, CDR1 SQVTM and CDR2 ANQGSEA. The CDR3 sequence is CSVSGRGLDEQYF. The CDR3 region has the DNA TGCAGCGTTAGTGGCAGGGGGCTCGACGAGCAGTACTTC.

The chain carries TRBV3-1 (or the pseudogene TRBV3-2) and TRBJ1-2, with D possibly matching TRBD1 (5 bases). From germline, CDR1 is LGHDT and CDR2 YNNKEL (reference sequence). CDR3 size: 13 residues. The ends were cut back, 0 bases at V and 6 bases at J, with 8 bases in the middle. The CDR3 loop reads CASSQEGLNGYTF. The CDR3 coding sequence is TGTGCCAGCAGCCAAGAGGGACTCAATGGCTACACCTTC.

The chain couples TRBV19 to TRBJ2-1; D is ambiguous. V was clipped by 3 bases and J by 4 bases, with 19 bases between them. Germline V lookup: CDR1 LNHDA, CDR2 SQIVND (reference sequence). The CDR3 covers 17 residues. The chain's CDR3 is CASSMLGRADRYNEQFF. The CDR3 DNA reads TGTGCCAGTAGTATGCTTGGTAGGGCAGACCGGTACAATGAGCAGTTCTTC.

The chain combines TRBV28 with TRBJ2-7, with D tentatively TRBD2 (6 bases). Per germline, CDR1 MDHEN and CDR2 SYDVKM. The germline V and J ends were trimmed by 6 bases and 0 bases, with 12 bases remaining between them. The CDR3 sequence is 14 residues long. This chain's CDR3 is CASSPVGGSYEQYV. The CDR3 nucleotides are TGTGCCAGCAGCCCCGTCGGGGGCTCCTACGAGCAGTACGTC.

The chain joins TRBV13 to TRBJ2-5; perhaps TRBD1 as D (6 bases). V dropped 5 bases and J dropped 3 bases, with 19 bases sitting between them. There are 16 residues in the CDR3. Per germline, CDR1 PRHDT and CDR2 FYEKMQ (reference sequence). CDR3 loop: CASSPPLTGLKETQYF. The CDR3 DNA sequence: TGTGCCAGCAGCCCACCCTTAACAGGGTTGAAAGAGACCCAGTACTTC.

The rearrangement uses TRBV7-9 and TRBJ1-5; 10 nucleotides align to TRBD1. J gave up 5 bases and V 3 bases, and 4 bases lay outside the gene matches. The CDR3 is made up of 15 amino acids. Germline-derived CDR1 and CDR2 are SEHNR and FQNEAQ (reference sequence). The CDR3 DNA sequence: TGTGCCAGCAGCTTTGGGACAGGGGACTATCAGCCCCAGCATTTT. Translation: CASSFGTGDYQPQHF.

This chain joins TRBV6-1 and TRBJ1-4; D uncertain. The CDR3 consists of 14 residues. CDR1 is MNHNS and CDR2 is SASEGT in the germline V gene. Trimming removed 0 bases from V and 8 bases from J, with 10 bases in between. CDR3 DNA: TGTGCCAGCAGTGAAGCCTACGCTGCGGAAAAACTGTTTTTT. It translates to CASSEAYAAEKLFF.

This sequence joins TRBV7-2 and TRBJ2-1; no definite D call. The V and J ends lost 1 base and 7 bases respectively, with 11 bases between them. Germline values: CDR1 SGHTA, CDR2 FQGNSA. There are 14 residues in the CDR3. This chain's CDR3 is CASSLDQNRNEQFF. In DNA form, the CDR3 reads TGTGCCAGCAGCTTAGACCAGAATAGAAATGAGCAGTTCTTC.

The chain joins TRBV10-3 to TRBJ1-6; maybe TRBD1 (5 bases). The CDR3 sequence is 16 residues long. Germline CDR1 is ENHRY and CDR2 is SYGVKD. The germline V and J ends were trimmed by 5 bases and 8 bases, with 19 bases remaining between them. In DNA, the CDR3 is TGTGCCATCAGTACCCGGGACCCCCGGACGGATTCACCCCTCCACTTT. This codes for CAISTRDPRTDSPLHF.

This chain uses TRBV30 with TRBJ2-1; D is unclear. The CDR3 covers 11 residues. Deletions cut 4 bases from V and 9 bases from J, with 10 bases between. Germline V gives CDR1 GTSNPN, CDR2 SVGIG (reference sequence). In DNA, the CDR3 is TGTGCCTGGACCCTTTTGGGTGAGCAGTTCTTC. Amino acid sequence: CAWTLLGEQFF.

This chain connects TRBV7-9 to TRBJ1-6; no definite D call. Germline V gene sequence: CDR1 SEHNR, CDR2 FQNEAQ (reference sequence). The V end was cut by 0 bases, the J end by 13 bases, with 10 bases between. The CDR3 length is 13 residues. Here the CDR3 reads CASSLAWARPLHF. CDR3 nucleotides: TGTGCCAGCAGCTTAGCCTGGGCAAGGCCCCTCCACTTT.

This chain links TRBV5-1 with TRBJ2-3; D gene uncertain. Trimming removed 0 bases from V and 0 bases from J, with 2 bases in between. The CDR3 is made up of 13 amino acids. Germline CDR1 is SGHRS and CDR2 is YFSETQ. CDR3 in amino acids: CASSLDSTDTQYF. CDR3 in DNA: TGCGCCAGCAGCTTGGATAGCACAGATACGCAGTATTTT.

This chain uses TRBV27 with TRBJ1-4, with 9 bases fitting TRBD1. Losses at the gene ends were 5 bases for V and 5 bases for J; bases not matched to a gene: 6. This CDR3 region has 15 residues. Germline CDR1 and CDR2: MNHEY and SMNVEV (reference sequence). The CDR3 DNA is TGTGCCAGCAGTGCCCCGGGACAGGGAAATGAAAAACTGTTTTTT. This codes for CASSAPGQGNEKLFF.

The V call is TRBV5-4, the J call TRBJ2-3; the D gene is possibly TRBD2 (5 bases). From germline, CDR1 is SGHNT and CDR2 YYREEE (reference sequence). Trimming took 3 bases from V and 6 from J, leaving 14 bases between them. This CDR3 comprises 14 residues. CDR3 protein: CASSWQEAYDTQYF. As DNA, the CDR3 is TGTGCCAGCAGCTGGCAGGAGGCGTACGATACGCAGTATTTT.

This chain joins TRBV28 and TRBJ1-1, with D perhaps TRBD1 (5 bases). Per germline, CDR1 MDHEN and CDR2 SYDVKM. The ends were cut back, 8 bases at V and 1 base at J, with 14 bases in the middle. This CDR3 comprises 14 residues. The CDR3: CASGGVQSNTEAFF. CDR3 DNA sequence: TGTGCCAGCGGGGGGGTACAGTCGAACACTGAAGCTTTCTTT.

The genes are TRBV2 and TRBJ1-5; 10 bases align to TRBD1. CDR1 is SNHLY and CDR2 is FYNNEI in the germline V gene. Losses at the gene ends were 7 bases for V and 5 bases for J; bases not matched to a gene: 2. CDR3 length equals 13 residues. The CDR3 DNA reads as TGTGCCAGCAAAGGGACAGGGGATCAGCCCCAGCATTTT. Amino acids: CASKGTGDQPQHF. The variable domain in full, with the rest retrieved from reference TRBV2 and TRBJ1-5, is EPEVTQTPSHQVTQMGQEVILRCVPISNHLYFYWYRQILGQKVEFLVSFYNNEISEKSEIFDDQFSVERPDGSNFTLKIRSTKLEDSAMYFCASKGTGDQPQHFGDGTRLSIL.

The chain is built from TRBV3-1 (or the pseudogene TRBV3-2) and TRBJ2-2; no clear D gene. This CDR3 has 14 amino acids. Germline CDR1 and CDR2: LGHDT and YNNKEL (reference sequence). The V end was cut by 7 bases, the J end by 3 bases, with 12 bases between. The CDR3: CASKPEHYTGELFF. In nucleotides, the CDR3 is TGTGCCAGCAAACCCGAACACTACACCGGGGAGCTGTTTTTT.